This T cell receptor beta chain was documented in a study of brain T cells in children with intractable seizures (dated by TCRdb to the early 2020s). The study in broad terms: Resected brain tissue from 53 pediatric epilepsy surgery cases was initially screened for immune gene transcripts with a NanoString immunology panel. Of the approximately twelve selected surgery cases, pre-surgery blood was also sequenced for eight, so four had brain tissue only. Study-level results and caveats: Viral specificity was inferred solely from CDR3 sequence similarity, and the HCMV serostatus of the patients was not known. Because sequencing depth differed between pre- and post-surgery blood, the absence of clones from the pre-surgery sample may reflect undersampling.

This specimen's time point label, interpreted: resected brain tissue, or blood drawn just prior to surgery. The surgery cases that showed the highest brain T cell transcript signatures were chosen for TCR beta chain sequencing of brain tissue, and of blood when it was available. Before surgery, the patients had been given at least one anti-epileptic drug. The TCR-sequenced patients were children whose drug-resistant epilepsy was caused by tuberous sclerosis complex, focal cortical dysplasia, Rasmussen encephalitis or hemimegalencephaly. Bulk genomic DNA was extracted from unsorted brain tissue and whole blood with the Monarch genomic DNA purification kit. From the germline V gene, CDR1 is MNHEY and CDR2 is SVGAGI. Between the V and J ends, shortened by 5 bases and 4 bases respectively, the junction contains 15 bases. The CDR3 sequence holds 15 residues, the cysteine and phenylalanine included. Just the 45-base CDR3 DNA is kept, in frame starting at base 1.

Comments on this clone: No antigen is known for it. Base-call qualities are not available, and no considerably larger clone is one nucleotide away.

The immunoSEQ assay was used to generate TCR beta chain sequences from genomic DNA. Regarding the original processing steps: Any CDR3 sequence that did not begin with the conserved framework cysteine at position 104 was removed by hand. To get clonality, the normalized Shannon's Diversity Index was subtracted from one, giving values from 0 (maximal diversity) to 1 (oligoclonal). Chi-squared comparison-of-proportions tests were used to check whether the frequency of the same CDR3 differed between samples, for example brain versus blood. Public clonotypes were found by searching immuneACCESS, and the VDJdb browser was used to assess similarity to known antiviral clonotypes. This is the immuneACCESS table as TCRdb keeps it, with only in-frame sequences that have V and J called. A part of the clones is gone; compared with another copy, unresolved V genes explain less than half, and the rest is unexplained. The V and J calls and clone size were taken over from that table, and D and trimming were inferred from the DNA. In this sample the table shows fewer than 85,000 clones, roughly 91% of which occur a single time. The ten biggest clones cover more than 1.5% of the sample.

The sequence was obtained from a boy under two years old with tuberous sclerosis and intractable seizures. Sequencing used peripheral blood, obtained at surgery. Recombination connected TRBV6-5 to TRBJ2-1; 7 matching bases give a weak D call of TRBD2. The nucleotide sequence reads TGTGCCAGCAGTCCCCAAGGGGGGGGGTACAATGAGCAGTTCTTC. The resulting protein is CASSPQGGGYNEQFF.